This T cell receptor beta chain is from a study of cytomegalovirus exposure and HLA in healthy donors. Study context: Of the donors genotyped, some 400 in all, about 80% fell in the Caucasian-associated ancestry cluster. Findings and caveats of the study: Later analysis showed most CMV-associated TCR beta chains appearing HLA-restricted.

CDR3 length: 16 amino acids. The germline CDR1 and CDR2 sequences are MGHRA and YSYEKL. V gave up 5 bases and J gave up 0 bases, with 14 bases separating them. Researchers ran the PCR with 60 Vbeta and 13 Jbeta primers. As handled by the study authors: A follow-up analysis tallied tens of millions of unique TCR beta chains, 8.5 million to 14 million shared. The repertoire was sequenced with immunoSEQ multiplex PCR; TCRdb's copy has only in-frame clones and lacks some. V, J and clone size are those of that table, while D and trimming were read from the DNA. In the table there are roughly 63,000 clones, around 68% of which are singletons. As to this clone: Its antigen remains unidentified.

The rearrangement joins TRBV4-1 to TRBJ1-5, with D unresolved. The sample was PBMCs. The sequence derives from a man aged 45-60 years in good health and CMV-seropositive. The CDR3 protein is CASSYYPPSSNQPQHF. CDR3 coding DNA: TGCGCCAGCAGCTACTACCCCCCGTCTAGCAATCAGCCCCAGCATTTT.